What follows are 26 T cell receptor beta chains derived from one specimen sequenced in a study of cytomegalovirus exposure and HLA in healthy donors (dated by TCRdb to 2016 to 2017). Library preparation used the immunoSEQ multiplex PCR assay. The multiplex PCR relied on a mix of 60 forward primers for TCR Vbeta segments and 13 reverse primers for TCR Jbeta segments. TCRdb's version of the immuneACCESS table is confined to in-frame rearrangements and falls short of the full clone set. An unresolved V gene accounts for under half of the shortfall where checked; the remainder is of unknown origin. This sample lists 55,000 to 70,000 clones; 83% were detected once. Under 2% of the sample comes from the top ten. The sample consisted of PBMCs. The receptors shown here come from a human donor in good health.

This chain joins TRBV29-1 and TRBJ1-6; no clear D gene. V was cut by 6 bases and J by 7 bases, with 19 bases left in between. The germline CDR1 and CDR2 sequences are SQVTM and ANQGSEA. The CDR3 has 15 residues. CDR3 sequence (DNA): TGCAGCGTGCGGGCCACCGCGGAGCCCAATTCACCCCTCCACTTT. Translating it yields CSVRATAEPNSPLHF.

The chain joins TRBV21-1 to TRBJ2-3; no DNA check was done on the table's D call, TRBD2. TRBV21-1 is designated a pseudogene. The CDR3 has 16 amino acids. CDR3 DNA: TGTGCCAGCAGCAAAGAAGAGCGGGAACTTCCAGATACGCAGTATTTT. Translation gives CASSKEERELPDTQYF.

The chain employs TRBV5-4 and TRBJ2-3; 8 positions agree with TRBD2. The CDR3 has 16 residues. Trimming removed 6 bases from V and 2 bases from J; junction bases left unmatched: 11. Germline loops: CDR1 SGHNT, CDR2 YYREEE (reference sequence). The CDR3 region is CASTFWRGDYTDTQYF. CDR3 DNA sequence: TGTGCCAGCACCTTTTGGCGGGGGGATTACACAGATACGCAGTATTTT.

This chain joins TRBV10-3 and TRBJ1-2; 7 positions match TRBD1. Trimming at V came to 0 bases and at J to 4 bases, leaving 14 bases not matched to a gene. This CDR3 is 18 amino acids long. CDR1 ENHRY and CDR2 SYGVKD come from the germline V gene. The CDR3 here is CAISESLLSGGGGYGYTF. The CDR3 DNA reads as TGTGCCATCAGTGAGTCCCTCCTCTCAGGGGGAGGCGGCTATGGCTACACCTTC.

The chain links TRBV5-8 to TRBJ2-5, with 10 bases aligning to TRBD2. CDR1 SGHTS and CDR2 YDEGEE come from the germline V gene. With 1 base clipped from V and 4 bases from J, the junction kept 10 bases outside the gene matches. The CDR3 contains 17 residues. As DNA, the CDR3 is TGTGCCAGCAGCTTGCAGCGGGAGGGCCTTAGGAGAGAGACCCAGTACTTC. It is translated as CASSLQREGLRRETQYF.

This chain joins TRBV10-3 and TRBJ2-5, with D possibly being TRBD2 (7 bases). CDR3 length equals 14 residues. CDR1 and CDR2 (germline): ENHRY, SYGVKD. V was trimmed by 11 bases and J by 3 bases, leaving 19 bases between them. CDR3 sequence reads: CASRGGGAEETQYF. The CDR3 region has the DNA TGTGCCTCACGAGGTGGGGGGGCGGAAGAGACCCAGTACTTC.

This chain uses TRBV29-1 with TRBJ1-2; unclear D gene. The CDR3 consists of 14 residues. Germline V gene lookup returns CDR1 SQVTM and CDR2 ANQGSEA. Trimming stripped 4 bases from V and 4 bases from J, with 16 bases between. The CDR3 sequence is CSVAVSSGVYGYTF. The CDR3 coding sequence is TGCAGCGTTGCCGTGTCTAGCGGCGTCTATGGCTACACCTTC.

The V gene is TRBV18, the J gene TRBJ1-6; the D is unclear. There are 15 residues in the CDR3. Trimming cost V 3 bases and J 5 bases, with 11 bases left between them. Germline-derived CDR1 and CDR2 are KGHSH and LQKENI. CDR3 protein: CASSPRQDHNSPLHF. The CDR3 nucleotides read TGTGCCAGCTCACCTCGCCAGGATCATAATTCACCCCTCCACTTT.

The genes are TRBV4-2 and TRBJ2-1, with 7 bases aligning to TRBD2. V shed 0 bases, J shed 6 bases, and the junction held 8 bases outside the gene matches. The CDR3 contains 16 residues. Germline-derived CDR1 and CDR2 are LGHNA and YNFKEQ. CDR3 nucleotide sequence: TGTGCCAGCAGCCAAGATCGGGGAGGGGTCGGCAATGAGCAGTTCTTC. This codes for CASSQDRGGVGNEQFF.

The table lists this clone with a few counts. The chain combines TRBV4-2 with TRBJ2-7, with a possible D match to TRBD2 (6 bases). Trimming shortened V by 1 base and J by 1 base, and 11 bases separated the two germline ends. The CDR3 contains 15 residues. The germline gives CDR1 LGHNA, CDR2 YNFKEQ. This CDR3 is CASSQGVAESYEQYF. CDR3 DNA sequence: TGTGCCAGCAGCCAAGGGGTAGCGGAGTCCTACGAGCAGTACTTC.

The CDR3 loop reads CASSQGTSGDYNEQFF. The CDR3 nucleotides read TGCGCCAGCAGCCAAGGGACTAGCGGGGACTACAATGAGCAGTTCTTC. V is TRBV4-3 and J is TRBJ2-1, with TRBD2 identical over 12 bases. The J segment lost 3 bases and the V segment lost 1 base, leaving 1 base of the junction unmatched. Germline V CDR1 and CDR2: LGHNA, YSLEER. CDR3 length: 16 amino acids.

The V call is TRBV2, the J call TRBJ2-5; 8 bases align to TRBD2. The CDR3 runs to 14 residues. V was clipped by 4 bases and J by 5 bases; unmatched bases: 6. CDR1 and CDR2 (germline): SNHLY, FYNNEI. In nucleotides, the CDR3 is TGTGCCAGCAGTGCGGGGACGGGGGGGGAGACCCAGTACTTC. It yields the protein CASSAGTGGETQYF.

The chain employs TRBV29-1 and TRBJ2-3; TRBD2 is a possible D gene (6 bases). V shed 7 bases and J shed 2 bases, with 10 bases lying between them. The CDR3 runs to 12 residues. Per the germline V gene, CDR1 is SQVTM and CDR2 is ANQGSEA. In nucleotides, the CDR3 is TGCAGCGGTAGCGGTGACACAGATACGCAGTATTTT. It codes for CSGSGDTDTQYF.

The CDR3 bases are TGTGCCAGCAGTGAATATCAAGACTGGGGTGAGGGAAAACTGTTTTTT. The encoded protein is CASSEYQDWGEGKLFF. The chain combines TRBV25-1 with TRBJ1-4, with unresolved D. This CDR3 region has 16 residues. Per germline, CDR1 MGHDK and CDR2 SYGVNS. V lost 0 bases, J lost 10 bases, and 18 bases lay in between.

The chain recombines TRBV7-6 with TRBJ2-7; 9 positions match TRBD1. Germline V gene sequence: CDR1 SGHVS, CDR2 FNYEAQ. J gave up 4 bases and V 7 bases, and 5 bases lay outside the gene matches. The CDR3 totals 13 residues. The CDR3 here is CASKQGAGYEQYF. CDR3 in DNA: TGTGCCAGCAAACAGGGGGCAGGGTACGAGCAGTACTTC.

The chain is built from TRBV5-4 and TRBJ2-3; TRBD2 agrees at 7 bases. V trimming: 6 bases; J trimming: 7 bases; junction bases outside the gene matches: 8. Germline CDR1 is SGHNT and CDR2 is YYREEE (reference sequence). This CDR3 has 13 amino acids. CDR3 DNA: TGTGCCAGCACGACTAGCCCAGATAATACGCAGTATTTT. Residues: CASTTSPDNTQYF.

The rearrangement uses TRBV19 and TRBJ2-2; D remains unclear. This CDR3 comprises 14 residues. V lost 3 bases, J lost 0 bases, and 5 bases lay in between. CDR1 and CDR2 (germline): LNHDA, SQIVND (reference sequence). The CDR3 reads CASSIPTNTGELFF. CDR3 coding DNA: TGTGCCAGTAGTATTCCAACGAACACCGGGGAGCTGTTTTTT.

This chain connects TRBV9 to TRBJ2-3; D perhaps matches TRBD2 (6 bases). V was clipped by 4 bases and J by 1 base, with 19 bases between them. Germline CDR1 reads SGDLS; CDR2 reads YYNGEE. The CDR3 consists of 17 residues. The CDR3 DNA sequence: TGTGCCAGCAGCCTCACGGCAGGGAGGAGCCGCACAGATACGCAGTATTTT. It specifies CASSLTAGRSRTDTQYF.

Points on this clone: The sample contains more than one DNA sequence encoding this CDR3. The chain links TRBV30 to TRBJ2-7, with a possible D match to TRBD1 (5 bases). Trimming took off 0 bases at V and 7 bases at J, with 10 bases between the two ends. The CDR3 contains 12 residues. Germline V gene lookup returns CDR1 GTSNPN and CDR2 SVGIG (reference sequence). The CDR3 DNA reads TGTGCCTGGAGTGTATGGGGCGGAGAGCAGTACTTC. This sequence encodes CAWSVWGGEQYF.

The chain employs TRBV29-1 and TRBJ1-1; TRBD1 aligns across 9 bases. CDR1 and CDR2 from the germline V gene are SQVTM and ANQGSEA. V was pared by 6 bases and J by 4 bases, with 9 bases of the junction left unmatched. The CDR3 length is 14 residues. In nucleotides, the CDR3 is TGCAGCGTGGGACAGGGCGCCTACGGCACTGAAGCTTTCTTT. Amino acids: CSVGQGAYGTEAFF. Based on the CDR3 plus reference TRBV29-1 and TRBJ1-1, the full variable domain is SAVISQKPSRDICQRGTSLTIQCQVDSQVTMMFWYRQQPGQSLTLIATANQGSEATYESGFVIDKFPISRPNLTFSTLTVSNMSPEDSSIYLCSVGQGAYGTEAFFGQGTRLTVV.

The J gene is TRBJ1-1, the V gene TRBV7-9; 7 bases fit TRBD1. The CDR3 runs 16 residues. With 1 base clipped from V and 0 bases from J, the junction kept 5 bases outside the gene matches. Germline V gene lookup returns CDR1 SEHNR and CDR2 FQNEAQ (reference sequence). DNA of the CDR3: TGTGCCAGCAGCTTAGTAGGGGGCTCCATGAACACTGAAGCTTTCTTT. This sequence encodes CASSLVGGSMNTEAFF.

The chain combines TRBV30 with TRBJ1-6; maybe TRBD1 (5 bases). The CDR3 sequence is 13 residues long. The V and J ends lost 0 bases and 10 bases respectively, with 10 bases between them. Germline V gives CDR1 GTSNPN, CDR2 SVGIG (reference sequence). The CDR3 DNA sequence: TGTGCCTGGAGTGTAGGGGAAGGATCACCCCTCCACTTT. This codes for CAWSVGEGSPLHF. The whole variable domain, filled in from reference TRBV30 and TRBJ1-6, reads SQTIHQWPATLVQPVGSPLSLECTVEGTSNPNLYWYRQAAGRGLQLLFYSVGIGQISSEVPQNLSASRPQDRQFILSSKKLLLSDSGFYLCAWSVGEGSPLHFGNGTRLTVT.

This clone was detected only a few times. This chain uses TRBV5-6 with TRBJ2-7, with D unclear. Germline loops: CDR1 SGHDT, CDR2 YYEEEE. CDR3 length: 15 residues. V was clipped by 0 bases and J by 0 bases, with 10 bases between them. DNA for the CDR3: TGTGCCAGCAGCTTGGTCTCTAGAAGCTCCTACGAGCAGTACTTC. This sequence encodes CASSLVSRSSYEQYF.

The gene calls are TRBV5-5 and TRBJ1-2; 7 bases are shared with TRBD1. The CDR3 extends over 17 amino acids. CDR1 and CDR2 (germline): SGHKS, YYEKEE (reference sequence). The ends lost 10 bases at V and 2 bases at J; junction bases unmatched: 20. As DNA, the CDR3 is TGTGCCGGCTCGGCAGGGGGACGCAGCCTTCAAAACTATGGCTACACCTTC. Protein sequence: CAGSAGGRSLQNYGYTF. Full variable domain (outside the CDR3, taken from reference TRBV5-5 and TRBJ1-2): DAGVTQSPTHLIKTRGQQVTLRCSPISGHKSVSWYQQVLGQGPQFIFQYYEKEERGRGNFPDRFSARQFPNYSSELNVNALLLGDSALYLCAGSAGGRSLQNYGYTFGSGTRLTVV.

To note about this clone: Germline and junction disagree at one end, which may indicate a read error. The chain recombines TRBV10-3 with TRBJ2-5; 8 nucleotides agree with TRBD2. The CDR3 has 18 residues. Germline lookup yields CDR1 ENHRY and CDR2 SYGVKD. The DNA of the CDR3 is TGTGCCACCAGTGAGTCGCCCCGGGGGGCGGGAGGAGAAGAGACCCAGTACTTC. Its translation: CATSESPRGAGGEETQYF.

The chain recombines TRBV5-1 with TRBJ1-3; 8 nucleotides agree with TRBD1. CDR1 is SGHRS, CDR2 YFSETQ, per germline. The J segment lost 3 bases and the V segment lost 4 bases, leaving 3 bases of the junction unmatched. The CDR3 extends over 14 amino acids. The CDR3 region has the DNA TGCGCCAGCAGCCAGGGGGCGGGTGGAAACACCATATATTTT. It is translated as CASSQGAGGNTIYF.